This T cell receptor (beta chain) was documented in a study of T-cell reconstitution after alpha-beta-depleted transplantation in children. This CDR3 is 14 amino acids long. Germline lookup yields CDR1 GTSNPN and CDR2 SVGIG (reference sequence). V dropped 6 bases and J dropped 4; count of bases not matched to a gene: 12. Molecular barcoding with unique molecular identifiers was used for the TCRbeta library. TCRdb re-called the PCR reads through MiXCR, storing one row per CDR3 protein. The table has about 110,000 distinct CDR3 sequences, 10% seen once. This sequence originates from a boy aged 2-15 years with acute lymphoblastic leukemia, due to receive a stem cell transplant. The chain recombines TRBV30 with TRBJ2-7, with 7 positions matching TRBD1. The source material was PBMCs, sampled before TCRalphabeta/CD19-depleted stem cell transplant. This CDR3 reads CACTSRRQGYEQYF. The CDR3 nucleotides read TGTGCCTGTACATCGCGAAGACAGGGTTACGAGCAGTACTTC.